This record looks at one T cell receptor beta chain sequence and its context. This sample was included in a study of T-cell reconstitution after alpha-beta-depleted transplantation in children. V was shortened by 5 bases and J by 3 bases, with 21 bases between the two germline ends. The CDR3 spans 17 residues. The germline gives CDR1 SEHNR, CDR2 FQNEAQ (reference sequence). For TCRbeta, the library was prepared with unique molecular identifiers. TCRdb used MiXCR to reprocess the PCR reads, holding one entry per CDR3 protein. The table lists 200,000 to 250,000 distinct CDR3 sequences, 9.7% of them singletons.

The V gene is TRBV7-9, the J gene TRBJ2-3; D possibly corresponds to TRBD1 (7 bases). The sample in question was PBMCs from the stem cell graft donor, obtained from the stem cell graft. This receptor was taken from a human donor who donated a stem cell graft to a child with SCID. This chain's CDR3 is CASSPYGGGEDTDTQYF. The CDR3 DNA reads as TGTGCCAGCAGCCCATACGGAGGGGGCGAGGATACAGATACGCAGTATTTT.